The source of this T cell receptor beta chain is a study of blood T cell repertoires in COVID-19. Study information: The study drew acute and convalescent COVID-19 samples from the United States, Italy and Spain.

The ends were cut back, 0 bases at V and 3 bases at J, with 9 bases in the middle. Germline CDR1 SGHAT, CDR2 FQDESV (reference sequence). This CDR3 spans 14 amino acids. How the authors handled the data: Reference gene primer amplification in the assay estimated nucleated cell counts. Produced via immunoSEQ multiplex PCR; TCRdb's table is partial and in-frame only. That table is the source of V, J and clone size, and D and trimming were worked out from the DNA. The sample includes 150,000 or so clones, about 86% of them seen just once. The sequence came from a woman of 80 years or more with acute or convalescent COVID-19. This sequence joins TRBV11-1 and TRBJ2-7, with D perhaps TRBD2 (7 bases). The sequenced material came from peripheral blood. The CDR3 sequence is CASSLAGGLYEQYF. CDR3 nucleotide sequence: TGTGCCAGCAGCTTAGCGGGGGGGCTCTACGAGCAGTACTTC.